This T cell receptor (beta chain) was captured in a study of OX40 agonist ivuxolimab in advanced cancers. Trimming shortened V by 6 bases and J by 5 bases, and 20 bases separated the two germline ends. The germline V gene has CDR1 LGHNA and CDR2 YNFKEQ. This CDR3 contains 15 residues. Sequenced by immunoSEQ multiplex PCR; TCRdb stores in-frame clones only, minus some. The sample contains 95,000 to 150,000 clones, roughly 95% of which appear only once. The specimen was CD4+ or CD8+ T cells sorted from blood, collected in a trial of the OX40 agonist ivuxolimab. The genes are TRBV4-2 and TRBJ2-7; D is possibly TRBD2 (5 bases). The source is an adult with an advanced solid tumor such as melanoma, head and neck, liver or kidney cancer. CDR3: CASSPPLADSHEQYF. CDR3 bases: TGTGCCAGCAGTCCCCCTCTGGCGGACTCACACGAGCAGTACTTC.